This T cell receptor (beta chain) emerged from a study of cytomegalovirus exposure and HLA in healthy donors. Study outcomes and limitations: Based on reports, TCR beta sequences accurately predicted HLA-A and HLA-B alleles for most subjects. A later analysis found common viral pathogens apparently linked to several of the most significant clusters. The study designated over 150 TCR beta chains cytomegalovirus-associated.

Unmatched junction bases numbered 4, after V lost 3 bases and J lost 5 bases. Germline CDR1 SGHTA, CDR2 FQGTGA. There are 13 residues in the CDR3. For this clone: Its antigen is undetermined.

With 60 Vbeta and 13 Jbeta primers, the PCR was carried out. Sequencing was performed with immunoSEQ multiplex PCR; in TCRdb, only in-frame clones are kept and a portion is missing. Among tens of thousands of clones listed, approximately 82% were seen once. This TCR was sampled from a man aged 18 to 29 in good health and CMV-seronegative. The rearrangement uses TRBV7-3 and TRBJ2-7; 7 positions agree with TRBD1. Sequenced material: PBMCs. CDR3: CASSLTGTNEQYF. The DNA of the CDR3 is TGTGCCAGCAGCTTGACAGGGACCAACGAGCAGTACTTC. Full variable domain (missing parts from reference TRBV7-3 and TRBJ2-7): GAGVSQTPSNKVTEKGKYVELRCDPISGHTALYWYRQSLGQGPEFLIYFQGTGAADDSGLPNDRFFAVRPEGSVSTLKIQRTERGDSAVYLCASSLTGTNEQYFGPGTRLTVT.